The rows below give T cell receptor beta chains drawn from one sample of a study of cytomegalovirus exposure and HLA in healthy donors. TCRdb's table, derived via immunoSEQ multiplex PCR, lists solely in-frame clones and lacks some. Altogether about 95,000 clones are present, just over 70% being singletons, with the ten largest covering under 10%. Sequenced material: PBMCs. The receptor source for this set is a man aged 55-75 years in good health and CMV-seronegative. Each CDR3 is given with its conserved first and last residue. The D gene is left open where the match is weak. Clone size is given for some rows only: seen once, a few or many times, or a class if the clone is expanded.

j_gene: TRBJ2-4
v_gene: TRBV5-6
abundance: -
d_gene: TRBD1
CDR3aa: CASSSPLTGNIQYF
CDR3nt: TGTGCCAGCAGCTCACCTTTGACAGGGAACATTCAGTACTTC

j_gene: TRBJ2-1
v_gene: TRBV6-4
abundance: -
d_gene: -
CDR3aa: CASSDPSTGYNEQFF
CDR3nt: TGTGCCAGCAGTGACCCTAGTACCGGCTACAATGAGCAGTTCTTC

j_gene: TRBJ2-7
v_gene: TRBV4-3
abundance: -
d_gene: TRBD2
CDR3aa: CASSQSLLAGGRDEQYF
CDR3nt: TGCGCCAGCAGCCAATCTTTACTAGCGGGGGGGCGGGACGAGCAGTACTTC

j_gene: TRBJ1-1
v_gene: TRBV18
abundance: -
d_gene: -
CDR3aa: CASSPPSLGTYTEAFF
CDR3nt: TGTGCCAGCTCACCACCATCGCTCGGGACTTACACTGAAGCTTTCTTT

j_gene: TRBJ2-5
v_gene: TRBV30
abundance: -
d_gene: -
CDR3aa: CAWTGDFKETQYF
CDR3nt: TGTGCCTGGACTGGGGACTTCAAAGAGACCCAGTACTTC

j_gene: TRBJ2-7
v_gene: TRBV6-1
abundance: -
d_gene: TRBD1
CDR3aa: CASSRTGRSYEQYF
CDR3nt: TGTGCCAGCAGCCGGACAGGACGATCATACGAGCAGTACTTC

j_gene: TRBJ1-5
v_gene: TRBV4-1
abundance: -
d_gene: -
CDR3aa: CASSQDRGYQPQHF
CDR3nt: TGCGCCAGCAGCCAAGACAGGGGATATCAGCCCCAGCATTTT

j_gene: TRBJ2-7
v_gene: TRBV15
abundance: -
d_gene: -
CDR3aa: CATSRDIARTYEQYF
CDR3nt: TGTGCCACCAGCAGAGATATAGCCCGAACCTACGAGCAGTACTTC

j_gene: TRBJ1-4
v_gene: TRBV29-1
abundance: few
d_gene: -
CDR3aa: CSAGQTNEKLFF
CDR3nt: TGCAGCGCAGGACAGACAAATGAAAAACTGTTTTTT

j_gene: TRBJ1-1
v_gene: TRBV28
abundance: -
d_gene: -
CDR3aa: CASSSGNTEAFF
CDR3nt: TGTGCCAGCAGTTCGGGGAACACTGAAGCTTTCTTT

j_gene: TRBJ1-1
v_gene: TRBV18
abundance: few
d_gene: -
CDR3aa: CASSPTLDRGNEAFF
CDR3nt: TGTGCCAGCTCACCCACCCTGGACCGGGGTAATGAAGCTTTCTTT

j_gene: TRBJ2-1
v_gene: TRBV5-1
abundance: -
d_gene: TRBD2
CDR3aa: CASSSGLARNNEQFF
CDR3nt: TGCGCCAGCAGCTCAGGACTAGCGAGAAACAATGAGCAGTTCTTC

j_gene: TRBJ2-5
v_gene: TRBV25-1
abundance: few
d_gene: -
CDR3aa: CASTPVLETQYF
CDR3nt: TGTGCCAGCACCCCGGTTTTAGAGACCCAGTACTTC

j_gene: TRBJ1-5
v_gene: TRBV6-5
abundance: few
d_gene: -
CDR3aa: CASHGAGGNQPQHF
CDR3nt: TGTGCCAGCCACGGCGCGGGCGGCAATCAGCCCCAGCATTTT

j_gene: TRBJ1-4
v_gene: TRBV4-3
abundance: -
d_gene: TRBD1
CDR3aa: CASSHLPQTGTTTNEKLFF
CDR3nt: TGCGCCAGCAGCCACTTACCGCAGACAGGGACAACAACTAATGAAAAACTGTTTTTT

j_gene: TRBJ1-1
v_gene: TRBV7-9
abundance: -
d_gene: -
CDR3aa: CASSLGRRGTEAFF
CDR3nt: TGTGCCAGCAGCTTAGGGCGCAGAGGCACTGAAGCTTTCTTT

j_gene: TRBJ1-1
v_gene: TRBV12-2
abundance: -
d_gene: -
CDR3aa: CASRLGLKGDTEAFF
CDR3nt: TGTGCAAGTCGCTTAGGACTTAAAGGGGACACTGAAGCTTTCTTT

j_gene: TRBJ2-6
v_gene: TRBV28
abundance: -
d_gene: -
CDR3aa: CASRSGGGSFGSGANVLTF
CDR3nt: TGTGCCAGCAGGTCAGGGGGCGGGAGTTTTGGTTCTGGGGCCAACGTCCTGACTTTC

j_gene: TRBJ1-4
v_gene: TRBV7-2
abundance: -
d_gene: TRBD1
CDR3aa: CASSSQGQEKLFF
CDR3nt: TGTGCCAGCAGCTCGCAGGGACAGGAAAAACTGTTTTTT

j_gene: TRBJ2-2
v_gene: TRBV4-2
abundance: -
d_gene: TRBD2
CDR3aa: CASSQVAGGVTGELFF
CDR3nt: TGTGCCAGCAGCCAAGTCGCGGGAGGGGTCACCGGGGAGCTGTTTTTT

j_gene: TRBJ2-5
v_gene: TRBV6-5
abundance: -
d_gene: TRBD2
CDR3aa: CASRRTSGYQETQYF
CDR3nt: TGTGCCAGCAGAAGGACTAGCGGGTACCAAGAGACCCAGTACTTC

j_gene: TRBJ1-3
v_gene: TRBV6-1
abundance: -
d_gene: -
CDR3aa: CASSENPGTPNTIYF
CDR3nt: TGTGCCAGCAGTGAAAACCCCGGGACACCGAACACCATATATTTT

j_gene: TRBJ1-2
v_gene: TRBV5-6
abundance: -
d_gene: -
CDR3aa: CAMAGGGADGYTF
CDR3nt: TGTGCCATGGCGGGGGGGGGCGCGGATGGCTACACCTTC